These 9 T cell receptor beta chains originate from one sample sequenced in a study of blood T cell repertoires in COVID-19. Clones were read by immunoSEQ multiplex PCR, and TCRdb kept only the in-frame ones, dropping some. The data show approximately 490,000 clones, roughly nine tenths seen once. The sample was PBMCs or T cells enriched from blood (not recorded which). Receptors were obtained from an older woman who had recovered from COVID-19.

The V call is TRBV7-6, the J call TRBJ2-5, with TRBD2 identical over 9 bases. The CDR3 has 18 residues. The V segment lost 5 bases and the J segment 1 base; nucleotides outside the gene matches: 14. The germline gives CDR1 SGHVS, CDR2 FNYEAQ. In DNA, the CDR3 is TGTGCCAGCAGCCCCCGGACCGGGCGGGGGGGAACCCAAGAGACCCAGTACTTC. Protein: CASSPRTGRGGTQETQYF.

CDR3 nucleotide sequence: TGCGCCAGCAGCCCCGGACTTAGCGGGAACACTGAAGCTTTCTTT. Translation gives CASSPGLSGNTEAFF. The gene calls are TRBV5-1 and TRBJ1-1, with D unresolved. The V end lost 4 bases, the J end lost 1 base, and 14 bases lay between the germline ends. This CDR3 is built from 15 residues. Germline V gene sequence: CDR1 SGHRS, CDR2 YFSETQ.

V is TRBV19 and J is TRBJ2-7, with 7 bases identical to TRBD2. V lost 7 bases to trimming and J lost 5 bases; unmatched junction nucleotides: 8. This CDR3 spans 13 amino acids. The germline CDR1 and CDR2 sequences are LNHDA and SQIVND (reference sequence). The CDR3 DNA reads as TGTGCCAGTAAAGGACTAGAAGAACACGAGCAGTACTTC. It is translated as CASKGLEEHEQYF.

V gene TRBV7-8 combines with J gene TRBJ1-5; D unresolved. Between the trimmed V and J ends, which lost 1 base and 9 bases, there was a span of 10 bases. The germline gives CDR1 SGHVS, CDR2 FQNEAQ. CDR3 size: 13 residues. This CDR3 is CASSLVLHGPQHF. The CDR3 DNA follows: TGTGCCAGCAGCTTAGTCTTACATGGGCCCCAGCATTTT. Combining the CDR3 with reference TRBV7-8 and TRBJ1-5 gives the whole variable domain GAGVSQSPRYKVAKRGQDVALRCDPISGHVSLFWYQQALGQGPEFLTYFQNEAQLDKSGLPSDRFFAERPEGSVSTLKIQRTQQEDSAVYLCASSLVLHGPQHFGDGTRLSIL.

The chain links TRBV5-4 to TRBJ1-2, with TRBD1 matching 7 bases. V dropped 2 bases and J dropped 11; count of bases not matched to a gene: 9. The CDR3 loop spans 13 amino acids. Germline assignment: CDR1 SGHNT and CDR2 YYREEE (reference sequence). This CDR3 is CASSLGGQKGYTF. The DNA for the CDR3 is TGTGCCAGCAGCTTAGGGGGACAGAAGGGGTACACCTTC.

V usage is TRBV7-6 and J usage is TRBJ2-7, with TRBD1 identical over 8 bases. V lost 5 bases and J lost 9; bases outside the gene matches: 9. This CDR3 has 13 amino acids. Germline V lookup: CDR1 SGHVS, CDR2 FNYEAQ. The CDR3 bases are TGTGCCAGCAGCCCCGCCCACGGACAGGGGCAGTACTTC. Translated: CASSPAHGQGQYF.

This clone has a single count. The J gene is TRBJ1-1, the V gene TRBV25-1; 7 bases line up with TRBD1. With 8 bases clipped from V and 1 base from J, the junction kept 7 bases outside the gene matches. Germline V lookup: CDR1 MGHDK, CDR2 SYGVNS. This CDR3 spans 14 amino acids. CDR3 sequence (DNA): TGTGCCAGCCGAGAGGACAGGTGGAACACTGAAGCTTTCTTT. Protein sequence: CASREDRWNTEAFF.

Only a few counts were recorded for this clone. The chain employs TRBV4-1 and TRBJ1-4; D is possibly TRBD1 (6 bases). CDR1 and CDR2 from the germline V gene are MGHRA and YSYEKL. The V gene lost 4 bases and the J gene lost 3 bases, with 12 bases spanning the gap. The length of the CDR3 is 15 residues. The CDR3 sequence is CASSPLTGSNEKLFF. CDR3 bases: TGCGCCAGCAGCCCCTTAACAGGGTCTAATGAAAAACTGTTTTTT.

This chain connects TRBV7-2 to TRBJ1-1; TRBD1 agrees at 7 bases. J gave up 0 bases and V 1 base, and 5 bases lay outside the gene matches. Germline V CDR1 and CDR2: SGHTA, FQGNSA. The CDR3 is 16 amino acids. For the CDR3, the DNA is TGTGCCAGCAGCTTAGTAGCGGGACAGCTGAACACTGAAGCTTTCTTT. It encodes CASSLVAGQLNTEAFF.